This T cell receptor (beta chain) was identified during a study of vaccination and CD4 T cells after COVID-19. Study in general: Control cultures used a CEFX viral epitope pool, an HIV-1 Nef peptide pool, or no peptide. General study points: Of the reactive clones in convalescent patients, a median about 90% showed up only post-vaccination.

Sample treatment: roughly ten-day PBMC culture with coronavirus spike peptide pools or control peptides (ViraFEST assay). Unexposed donor CD4+ T cells predated the COVID-19 pandemic, collected 2011-2018. Using peptide pools, antigen-specific T cells were expanded in ViraFEST before TCRs were sequenced. Oncomine TCR Beta short-read sequencing was applied to DNA from cultured CD4+ T cells. TCRdb reprocessed the PCR reads via MiXCR and lists one record per CDR3 protein. The data show several thousand distinct CDR3 sequences, less than 30% seen once. In its sample, this clonotype was seen once. The antigen remains undetermined. The CDR3 consists of 16 residues. The germline CDR1 and CDR2 sequences are LNHDA and SQIVND (reference sequence). V lost 4 bases to trimming and J lost 7 bases; unmatched junction nucleotides: 10.

Material for sequencing was CD4+ T cells from blood, cultured in vitro. This TCR came from a human donor in good health. The chain recombines TRBV19 with TRBJ2-1; 10 bases match TRBD2. CDR3 nucleotides: TGTGCCAGTAGTACCCCCAGGAGCGGGGGGGCAAATGAGCAGTTCTTC. It codes for CASSTPRSGGANEQFF.